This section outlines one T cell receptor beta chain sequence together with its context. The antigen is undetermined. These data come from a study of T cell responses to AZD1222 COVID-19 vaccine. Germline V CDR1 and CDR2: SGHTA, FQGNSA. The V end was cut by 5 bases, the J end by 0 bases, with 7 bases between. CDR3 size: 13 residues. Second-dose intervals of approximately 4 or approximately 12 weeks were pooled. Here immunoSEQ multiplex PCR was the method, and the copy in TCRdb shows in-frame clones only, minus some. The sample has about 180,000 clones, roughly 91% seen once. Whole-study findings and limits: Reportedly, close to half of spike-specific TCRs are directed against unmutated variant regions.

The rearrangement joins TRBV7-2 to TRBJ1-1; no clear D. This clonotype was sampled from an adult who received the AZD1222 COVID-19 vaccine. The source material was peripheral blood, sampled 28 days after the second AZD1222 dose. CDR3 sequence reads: CASSLLMNTEAFF. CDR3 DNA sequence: TGTGCCAGCAGCCTACTCATGAACACTGAAGCTTTCTTT. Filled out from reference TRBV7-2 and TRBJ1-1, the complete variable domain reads GAGVSQSPSNKVTEKGKDVELRCDPISGHTALYWYRQSLGQGLEFLIYFQGNSAPDKSGLPSDRFSAERTGGSVSTLTIQRTQQEDSAVYLCASSLLMNTEAFFGQGTRLTVV.